Here is one TCR beta chain with its context. Its specificity is not known. The data were taken from a study of human T cells and chemical hapten exposure. Findings of the study overall: Significantly greater numbers of large CDR3 similarity clusters came from expanded TCRs than from controls. Sensitizing to DPC left TCRs with a frequency above 1 in 1000 unaltered.

Stated time point: patch test 1, 2 weeks after DPC sensitization. Treatment of the sample: therapeutic diphenylcyclopropenone sensitization with weekly scalp DPC. Sequencing started from total RNA isolated from unfractionated whole blood. Per germline, CDR1 SEHNR and CDR2 FQNEAQ (reference sequence). This CDR3 has 15 residues. Trimming shortened V by 6 bases and J by 3 bases, and 16 bases separated the two germline ends. MiXCR was run by TCRdb on the RACE reads, yielding one entry per CDR3 protein. The sample includes 370,000 or so distinct CDR3 sequences, 4.8% seen only once; the top ten take 2% to 2.5%.

This clonotype was sampled from a woman aged 45-60 years with alopecia areata. Some clones in this sample may be carry-over from other donors' samples. Sequencing was performed on whole blood, taken in connection with sensitization to the hapten diphenylcyclopropenone (DPC). The chain is built from TRBV7-9 and TRBJ2-3; a weak D match, TRBD1 (6 bases). CDR3: CASSYPPQGTDTQYF. The CDR3 DNA sequence: TGTGCCAGCAGTTACCCGCCACAGGGAACAGATACGCAGTATTTT. Full variable domain (outside the CDR3, taken from reference TRBV7-9 and TRBJ2-3): DTGVSQNPRHKITKRGQNVTFRCDPISEHNRLYWYRQTLGQGPEFLTYFQNEAQLEKSRLLSDRFSAERPKGSFSTLEIQRTEQGDSAMYLCASSYPPQGTDTQYFGPGTRLTVL.